This TCR beta chain was retrieved from a study of PD-L1 blockade in urothelial cancer. Findings and limits, study-wide: Patients who had durable benefit saw their tumor-associated blood clones expand more at 3 weeks. Below-median blood TCR clonality before treatment forecast better survival.

Repertoires were generated with immunoSEQ multiplex PCR, while TCRdb's copy carries only in-frame clones and drops some. The data show 90,000 or so clones, around 92% seen once. This CDR3 contains 15 residues. Germline V gives CDR1 SGHDT, CDR2 YYEEEE. V was trimmed by 1 base and J by 6 bases, leaving 17 bases between them. As to time point: pretreatment peripheral blood. Notes on this clone: Antigen: not known.

This receptor was taken from a woman aged 80 or over with urothelial cancer. The sample here was PBMCs, taken around atezolizumab (anti-PD-L1) treatment. This chain uses TRBV5-6 with TRBJ2-7; D gene uncertain. This chain's CDR3 is CASSLSDPAPGEQYF. The CDR3 DNA is TGTGCCAGCAGCTTGTCTGATCCGGCCCCGGGCGAGCAGTACTTC.